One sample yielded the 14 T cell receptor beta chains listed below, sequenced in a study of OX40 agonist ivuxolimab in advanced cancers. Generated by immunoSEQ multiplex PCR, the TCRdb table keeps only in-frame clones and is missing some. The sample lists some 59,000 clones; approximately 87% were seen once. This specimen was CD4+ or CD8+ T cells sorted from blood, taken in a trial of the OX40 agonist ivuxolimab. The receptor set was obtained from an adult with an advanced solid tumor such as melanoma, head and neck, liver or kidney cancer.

Written as DNA, the CDR3 is TGCAGCGTCCAGGGGGACCAAGAGACCCAGTACTTC. Protein: CSVQGDQETQYF. The chain uses TRBV29-1 and TRBJ2-5, with 7 positions matching TRBD1. The germline CDR1 and CDR2 sequences are SQVTM and ANQGSEA. This CDR3 is 12 amino acids long. Unmatched junction bases numbered 1, after V lost 6 bases and J lost 0 bases. The full variable domain, completed using reference TRBV29-1 and TRBJ2-5, is SAVISQKPSRDICQRGTSLTIQCQVDSQVTMMFWYRQQPGQSLTLIATANQGSEATYESGFVIDKFPISRPNLTFSTLTVSNMSPEDSSIYLCSVQGDQETQYFGPGTRLLVL.

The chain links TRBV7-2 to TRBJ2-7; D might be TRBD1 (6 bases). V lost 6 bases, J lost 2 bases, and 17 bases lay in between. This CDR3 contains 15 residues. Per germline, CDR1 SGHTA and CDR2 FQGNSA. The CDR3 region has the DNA TGTGCCAGCAGTCAAAGCCCCGGGACACCCTACGAGCAGTACTTC. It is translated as CASSQSPGTPYEQYF.

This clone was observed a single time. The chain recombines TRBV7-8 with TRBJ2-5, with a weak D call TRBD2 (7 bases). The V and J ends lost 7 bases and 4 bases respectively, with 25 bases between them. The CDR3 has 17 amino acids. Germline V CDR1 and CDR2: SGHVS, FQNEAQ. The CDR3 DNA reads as TGTGCCAGCACCCCCAGGAGCGCAACCGCGGGGGCAGAGACCCAGTACTTC. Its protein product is CASTPRSATAGAETQYF.

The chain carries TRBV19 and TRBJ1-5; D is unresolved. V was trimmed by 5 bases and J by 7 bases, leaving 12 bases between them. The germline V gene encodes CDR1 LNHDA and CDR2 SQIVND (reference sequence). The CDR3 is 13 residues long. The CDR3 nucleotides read TGTGCCAGTAGTGTCCCTACAGCCCAGCCCCAGCATTTT. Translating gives CASSVPTAQPQHF. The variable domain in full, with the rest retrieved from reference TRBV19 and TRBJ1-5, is DGGITQSPKYLFRKEGQNVTLSCEQNLNHDAMYWYRQDPGQGLRLIYYSQIVNDFQKGDIAEGYSVSREKKESFPLTVTSAQKNPTAFYLCASSVPTAQPQHFGDGTRLSIL.

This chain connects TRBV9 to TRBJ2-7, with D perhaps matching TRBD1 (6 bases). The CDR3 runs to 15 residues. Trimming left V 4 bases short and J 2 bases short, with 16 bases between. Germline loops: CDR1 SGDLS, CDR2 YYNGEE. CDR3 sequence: CASSPYRAPTYEQYF. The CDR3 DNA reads TGTGCCAGCAGCCCCTACAGGGCCCCAACCTACGAGCAGTACTTC. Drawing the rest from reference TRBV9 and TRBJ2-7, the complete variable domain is DSGVTQTPKHLITATGQRVTLRCSPRSGDLSVYWYQQSLDQGLQFLIQYYNGEERAKGNILERFSAQQFPDLHSELNLSSLELGDSALYFCASSPYRAPTYEQYFGPGTRLTVT.

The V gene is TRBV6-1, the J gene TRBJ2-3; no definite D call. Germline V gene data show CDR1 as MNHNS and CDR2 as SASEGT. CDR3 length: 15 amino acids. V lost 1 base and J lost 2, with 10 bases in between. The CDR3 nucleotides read TGTGCCAGCAGTGAAGGGCGCGGTTACACAGATACGCAGTATTTT. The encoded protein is CASSEGRGYTDTQYF.

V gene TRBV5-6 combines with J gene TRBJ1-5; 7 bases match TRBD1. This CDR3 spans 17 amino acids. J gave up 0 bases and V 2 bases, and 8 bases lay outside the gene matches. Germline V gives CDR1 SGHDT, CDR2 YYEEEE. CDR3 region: CASSFGTDTHSNQPQHF. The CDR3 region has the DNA TGTGCCAGCAGCTTCGGGACAGATACCCATAGCAATCAGCCCCAGCATTTT.

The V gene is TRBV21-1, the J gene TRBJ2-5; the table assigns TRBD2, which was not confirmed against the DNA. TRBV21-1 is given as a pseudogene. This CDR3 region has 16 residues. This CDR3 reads CASSKYAGAIIIAQYF. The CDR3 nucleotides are TGTGCCAGCAGCAAATATGCGGGGGCAATAATAATTGCCCAGTACTTC.

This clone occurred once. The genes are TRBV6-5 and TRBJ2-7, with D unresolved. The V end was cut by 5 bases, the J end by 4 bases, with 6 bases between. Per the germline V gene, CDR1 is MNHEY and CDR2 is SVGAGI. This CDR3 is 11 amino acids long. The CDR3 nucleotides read TGTGCCAGCAGTCAAAGTTACGAGCAGTACTTC. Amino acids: CASSQSYEQYF.

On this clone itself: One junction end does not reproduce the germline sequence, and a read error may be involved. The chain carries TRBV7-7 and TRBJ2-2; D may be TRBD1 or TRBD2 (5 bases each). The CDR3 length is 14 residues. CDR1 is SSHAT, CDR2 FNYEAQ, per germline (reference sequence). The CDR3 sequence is CASSPSRGRAELFF. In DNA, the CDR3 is TGTGCTAGCAGCCCCTCGAGGGGTAGGGCGGAGCTGTTTTTT.

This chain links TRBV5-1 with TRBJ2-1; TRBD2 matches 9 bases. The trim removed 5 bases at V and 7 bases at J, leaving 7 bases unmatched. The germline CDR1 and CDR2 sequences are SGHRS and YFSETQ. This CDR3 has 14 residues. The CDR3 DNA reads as TGCGCCAGCAGGGGGGCGGGAGGGCCTAATGAGCAGTTCTTC. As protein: CASRGAGGPNEQFF.

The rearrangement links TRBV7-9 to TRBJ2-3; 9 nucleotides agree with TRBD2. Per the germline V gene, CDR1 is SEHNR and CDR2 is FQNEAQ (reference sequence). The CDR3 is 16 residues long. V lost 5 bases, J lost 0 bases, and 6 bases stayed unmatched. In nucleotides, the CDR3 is TGTGCCAGCAGCCTTAATAGCGGGGGAAGCACAGATACGCAGTATTTT. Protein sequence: CASSLNSGGSTDTQYF.

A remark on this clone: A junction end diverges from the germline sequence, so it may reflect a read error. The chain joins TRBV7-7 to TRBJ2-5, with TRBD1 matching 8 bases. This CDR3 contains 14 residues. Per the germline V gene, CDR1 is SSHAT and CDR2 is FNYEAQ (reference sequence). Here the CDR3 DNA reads TGTGCTAGCAGCCCTCAGGGGGCCCAAGAGACCCAGTACTTC. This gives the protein CASSPQGAQETQYF.

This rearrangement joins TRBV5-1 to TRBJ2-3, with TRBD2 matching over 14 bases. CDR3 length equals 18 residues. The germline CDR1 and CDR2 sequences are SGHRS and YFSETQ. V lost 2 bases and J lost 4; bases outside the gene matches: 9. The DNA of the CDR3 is TGCGCCAGCAGCTTCGGGACTAGCGGGAGCCACCCCCCAGATACGCAGTATTTT. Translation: CASSFGTSGSHPPDTQYF.